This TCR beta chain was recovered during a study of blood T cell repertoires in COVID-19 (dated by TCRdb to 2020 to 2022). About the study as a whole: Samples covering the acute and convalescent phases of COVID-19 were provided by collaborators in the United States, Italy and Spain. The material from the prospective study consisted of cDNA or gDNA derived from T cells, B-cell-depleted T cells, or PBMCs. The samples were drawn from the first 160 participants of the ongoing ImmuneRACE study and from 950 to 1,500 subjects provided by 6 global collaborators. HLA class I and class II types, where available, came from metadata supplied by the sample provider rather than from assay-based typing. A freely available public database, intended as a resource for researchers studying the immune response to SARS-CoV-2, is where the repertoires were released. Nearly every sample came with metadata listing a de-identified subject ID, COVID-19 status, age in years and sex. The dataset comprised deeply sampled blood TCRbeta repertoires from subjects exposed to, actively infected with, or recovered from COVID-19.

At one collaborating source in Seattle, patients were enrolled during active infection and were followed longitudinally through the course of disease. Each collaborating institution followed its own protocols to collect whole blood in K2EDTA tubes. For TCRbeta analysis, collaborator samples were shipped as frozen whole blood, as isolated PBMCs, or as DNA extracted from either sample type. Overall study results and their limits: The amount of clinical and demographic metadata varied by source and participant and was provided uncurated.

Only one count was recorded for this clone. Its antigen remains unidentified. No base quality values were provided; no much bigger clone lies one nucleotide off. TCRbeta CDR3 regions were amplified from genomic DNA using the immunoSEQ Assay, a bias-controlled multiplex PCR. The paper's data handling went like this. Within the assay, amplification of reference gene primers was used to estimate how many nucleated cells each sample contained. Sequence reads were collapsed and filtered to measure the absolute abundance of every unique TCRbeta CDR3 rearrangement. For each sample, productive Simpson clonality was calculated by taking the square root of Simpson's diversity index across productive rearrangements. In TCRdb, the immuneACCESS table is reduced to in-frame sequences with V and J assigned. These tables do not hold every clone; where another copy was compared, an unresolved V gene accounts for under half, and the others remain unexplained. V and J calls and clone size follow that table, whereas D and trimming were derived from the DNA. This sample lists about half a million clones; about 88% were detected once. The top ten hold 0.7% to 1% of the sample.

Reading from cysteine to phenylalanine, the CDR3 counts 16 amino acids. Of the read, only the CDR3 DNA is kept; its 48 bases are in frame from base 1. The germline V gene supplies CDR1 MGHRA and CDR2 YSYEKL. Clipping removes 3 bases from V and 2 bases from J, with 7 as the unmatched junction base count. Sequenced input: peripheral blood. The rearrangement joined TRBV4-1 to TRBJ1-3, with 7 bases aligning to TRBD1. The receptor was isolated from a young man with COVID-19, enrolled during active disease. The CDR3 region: CASSHPTGETGNTIYF. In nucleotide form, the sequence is TGCGCCAGCAGCCATCCTACAGGGGAAACTGGAAACACCATATATTTT.